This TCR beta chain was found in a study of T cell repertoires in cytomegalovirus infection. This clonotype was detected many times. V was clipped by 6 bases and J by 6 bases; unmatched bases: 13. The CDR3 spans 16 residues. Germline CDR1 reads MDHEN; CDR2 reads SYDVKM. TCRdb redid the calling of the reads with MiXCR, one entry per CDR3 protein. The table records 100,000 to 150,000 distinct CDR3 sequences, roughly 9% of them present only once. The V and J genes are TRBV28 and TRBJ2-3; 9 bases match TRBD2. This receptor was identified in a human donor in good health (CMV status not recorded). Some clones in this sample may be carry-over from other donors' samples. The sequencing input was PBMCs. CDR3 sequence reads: CASRGDGRGGGDTQYF. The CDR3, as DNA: TGTGCCAGCAGGGGTGACGGGCGGGGGGGCGGGGATACGCAGTATTTT.